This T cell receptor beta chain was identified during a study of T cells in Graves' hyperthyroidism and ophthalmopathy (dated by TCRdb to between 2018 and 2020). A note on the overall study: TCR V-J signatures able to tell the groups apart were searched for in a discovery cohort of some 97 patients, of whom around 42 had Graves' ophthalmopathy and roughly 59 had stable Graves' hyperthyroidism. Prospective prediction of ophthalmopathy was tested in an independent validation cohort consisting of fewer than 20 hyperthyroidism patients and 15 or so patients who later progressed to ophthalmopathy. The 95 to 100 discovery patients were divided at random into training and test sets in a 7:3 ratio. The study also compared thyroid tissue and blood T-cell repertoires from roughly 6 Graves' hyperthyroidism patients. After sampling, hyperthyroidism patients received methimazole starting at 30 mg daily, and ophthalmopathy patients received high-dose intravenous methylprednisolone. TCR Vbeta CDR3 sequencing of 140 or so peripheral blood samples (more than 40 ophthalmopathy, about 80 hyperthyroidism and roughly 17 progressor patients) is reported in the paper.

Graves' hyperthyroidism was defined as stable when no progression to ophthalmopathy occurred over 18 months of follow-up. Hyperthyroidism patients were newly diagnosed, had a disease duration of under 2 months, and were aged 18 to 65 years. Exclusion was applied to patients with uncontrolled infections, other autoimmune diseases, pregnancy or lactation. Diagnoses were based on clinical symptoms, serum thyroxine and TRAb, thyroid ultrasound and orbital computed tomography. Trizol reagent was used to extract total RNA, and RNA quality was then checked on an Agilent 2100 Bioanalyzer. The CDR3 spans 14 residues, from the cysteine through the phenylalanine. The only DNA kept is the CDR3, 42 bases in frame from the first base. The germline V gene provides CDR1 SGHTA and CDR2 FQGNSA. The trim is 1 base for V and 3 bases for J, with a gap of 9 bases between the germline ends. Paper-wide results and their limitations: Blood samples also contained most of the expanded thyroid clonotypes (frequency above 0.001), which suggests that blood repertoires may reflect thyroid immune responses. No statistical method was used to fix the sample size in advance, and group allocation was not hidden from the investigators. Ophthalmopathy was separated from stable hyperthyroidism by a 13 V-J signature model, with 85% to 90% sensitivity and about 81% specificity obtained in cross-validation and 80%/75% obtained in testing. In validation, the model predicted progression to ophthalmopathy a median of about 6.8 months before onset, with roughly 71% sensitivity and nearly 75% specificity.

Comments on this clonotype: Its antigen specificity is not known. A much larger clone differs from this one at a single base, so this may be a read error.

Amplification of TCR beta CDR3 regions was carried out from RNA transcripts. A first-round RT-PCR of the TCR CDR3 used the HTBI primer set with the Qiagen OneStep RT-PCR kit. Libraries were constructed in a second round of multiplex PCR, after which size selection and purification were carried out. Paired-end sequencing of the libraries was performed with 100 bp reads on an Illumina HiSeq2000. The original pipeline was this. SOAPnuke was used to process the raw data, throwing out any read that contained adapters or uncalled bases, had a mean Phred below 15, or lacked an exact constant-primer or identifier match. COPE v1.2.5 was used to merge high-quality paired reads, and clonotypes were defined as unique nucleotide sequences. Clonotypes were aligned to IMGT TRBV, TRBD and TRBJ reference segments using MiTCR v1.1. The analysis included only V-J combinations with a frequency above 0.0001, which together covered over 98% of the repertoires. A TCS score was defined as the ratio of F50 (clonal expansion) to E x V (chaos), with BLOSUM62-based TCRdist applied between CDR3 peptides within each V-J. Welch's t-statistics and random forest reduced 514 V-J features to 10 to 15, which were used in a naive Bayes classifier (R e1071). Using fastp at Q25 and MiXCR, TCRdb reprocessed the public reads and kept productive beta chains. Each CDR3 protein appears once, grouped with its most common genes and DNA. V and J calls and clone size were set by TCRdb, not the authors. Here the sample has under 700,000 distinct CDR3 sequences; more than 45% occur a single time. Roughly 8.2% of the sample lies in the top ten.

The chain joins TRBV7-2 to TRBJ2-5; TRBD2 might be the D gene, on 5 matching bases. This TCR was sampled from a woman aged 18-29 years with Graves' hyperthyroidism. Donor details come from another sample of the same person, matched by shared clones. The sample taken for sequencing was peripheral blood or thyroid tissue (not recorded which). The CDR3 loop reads CASSLEWREETQYF. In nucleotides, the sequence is TGTGCCAGCAGCTTAGAGTGGCGGGAAGAGACCCAGTACTTC.